This T cell receptor (beta chain) was identified in a study of CD8+ T cells in alopecia areata. CDR1 SQVTM and CDR2 ANQGSEA come from the germline V gene. With 4 bases removed from V and 0 bases from J, the gap between germline ends came to 10 bases. This CDR3 is built from 14 residues. This clone came up a few times. Its matching antigen is unknown. Extracted RNA was reverse transcribed into cDNA, the sequencing template. Clones were read by immunoSEQ multiplex PCR, and TCRdb kept only the in-frame ones, dropping some. Of approximately 150,000 clones listed, around two thirds were seen once; the top ten hold 35% to 45%. The study, taken as a whole, reports: Sequences from scalp samples also cover resident alphabeta T cells of normal skin.

This sequence joins TRBV29-1 and TRBJ2-1; tentatively, D is TRBD2 (6 bases). Sequences were obtained from CD8+ T cells sorted from blood. This clonotype originated in a human donor in good health. The CDR3 spells CSVVLAHSYNEQFF. CDR3 DNA: TGCAGCGTTGTGCTAGCGCACTCCTACAATGAGCAGTTCTTC.